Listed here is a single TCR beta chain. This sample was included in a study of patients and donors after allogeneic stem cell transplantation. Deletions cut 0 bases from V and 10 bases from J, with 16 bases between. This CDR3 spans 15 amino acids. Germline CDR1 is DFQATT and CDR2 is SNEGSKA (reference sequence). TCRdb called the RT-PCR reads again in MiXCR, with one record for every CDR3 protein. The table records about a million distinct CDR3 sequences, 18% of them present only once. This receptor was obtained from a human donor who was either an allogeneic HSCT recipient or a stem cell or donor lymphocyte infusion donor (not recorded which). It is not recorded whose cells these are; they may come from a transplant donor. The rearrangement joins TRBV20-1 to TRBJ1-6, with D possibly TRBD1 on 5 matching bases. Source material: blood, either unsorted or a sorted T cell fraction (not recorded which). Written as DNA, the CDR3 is TGCAGTGCTAGAGATCCGGGCAGGGCGGGCTCACCCCTCCACTTT. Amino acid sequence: CSARDPGRAGSPLHF.